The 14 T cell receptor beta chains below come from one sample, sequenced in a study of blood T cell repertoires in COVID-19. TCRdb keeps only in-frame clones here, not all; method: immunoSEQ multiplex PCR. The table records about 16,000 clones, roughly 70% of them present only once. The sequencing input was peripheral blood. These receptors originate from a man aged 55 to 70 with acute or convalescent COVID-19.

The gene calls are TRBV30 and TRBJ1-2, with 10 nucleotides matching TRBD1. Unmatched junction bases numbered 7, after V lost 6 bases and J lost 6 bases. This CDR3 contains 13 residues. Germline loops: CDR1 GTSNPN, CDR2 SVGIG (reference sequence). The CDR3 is CACGQGDGDGYTF. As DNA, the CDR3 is TGTGCCTGTGGACAGGGGGACGGCGATGGCTACACCTTC.

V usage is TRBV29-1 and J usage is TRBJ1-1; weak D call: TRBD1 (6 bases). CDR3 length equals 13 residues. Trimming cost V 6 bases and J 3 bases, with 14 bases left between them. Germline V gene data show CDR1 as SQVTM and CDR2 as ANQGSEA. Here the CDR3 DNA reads TGCAGCGTGGGGGGGGCGCGGGACACTGAAGCTTTCTTT. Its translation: CSVGGARDTEAFF.

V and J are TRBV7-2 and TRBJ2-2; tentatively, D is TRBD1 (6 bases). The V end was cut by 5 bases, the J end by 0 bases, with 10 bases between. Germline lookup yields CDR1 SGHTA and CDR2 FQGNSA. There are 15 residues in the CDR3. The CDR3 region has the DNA TGTGCCAGCAGCCCACCAGGGGCGAACACCGGGGAGCTGTTTTTT. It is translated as CASSPPGANTGELFF.

The DNA for the CDR3 is TGTGCCAGCAGCTCCCGGGACAGGGTGGACCCAGCTTTCTTT. It codes for CASSSRDRVDPAFF. This chain joins TRBV7-2 and TRBJ1-1, with 9 bases matching TRBD1. V was pared by 4 bases and J by 10 bases, with 10 bases of the junction left unmatched. Germline loops: CDR1 SGHTA, CDR2 FQGNSA. The CDR3 has 14 residues.

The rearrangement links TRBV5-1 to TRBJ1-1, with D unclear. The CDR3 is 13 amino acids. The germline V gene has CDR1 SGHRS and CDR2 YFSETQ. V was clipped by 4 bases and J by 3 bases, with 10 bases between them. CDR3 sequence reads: CASSQTSYTEAFF. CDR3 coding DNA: TGCGCCAGCAGCCAGACATCGTACACTGAAGCTTTCTTT.

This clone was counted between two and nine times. The CDR3 is CASSLAGGREETQYF. CDR3 DNA: TGTGCCAGCAGCTTAGCGGGAGGGAGAGAAGAGACCCAGTACTTC. This chain connects TRBV28 to TRBJ2-5; 11 positions match TRBD2. This CDR3 has 15 amino acids. The V gene's germline CDR1 is MDHEN and CDR2 SYDVKM. With 6 bases clipped from V and 3 bases from J, the junction kept 6 bases outside the gene matches.

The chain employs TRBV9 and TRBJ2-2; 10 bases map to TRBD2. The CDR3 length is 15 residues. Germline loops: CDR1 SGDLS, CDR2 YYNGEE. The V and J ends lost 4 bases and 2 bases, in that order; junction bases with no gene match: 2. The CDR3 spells CASSRTSGNTGELFF. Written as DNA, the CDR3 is TGTGCCAGCAGCCGGACTAGCGGTAACACCGGGGAGCTGTTTTTT.

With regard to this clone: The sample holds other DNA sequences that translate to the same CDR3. This chain's CDR3 is CASSTGQAQETQYF. In DNA form, the CDR3 reads TGCGCCAGCAGCACGGGACAAGCCCAAGAGACCCAGTACTTC. The chain employs TRBV5-1 and TRBJ2-5; possibly TRBD1 for D (6 bases). The CDR3 is made up of 14 amino acids. Trimming shortened V by 4 bases and J by 1 base, and 11 bases separated the two germline ends. The germline CDR1 and CDR2 sequences are SGHRS and YFSETQ.

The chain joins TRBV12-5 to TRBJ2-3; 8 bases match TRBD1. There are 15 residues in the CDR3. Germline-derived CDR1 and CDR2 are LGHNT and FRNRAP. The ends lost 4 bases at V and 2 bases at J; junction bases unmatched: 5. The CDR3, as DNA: TGTGCTAGTGGTTCAGGACAGGGCCACACAGATACGCAGTATTTT. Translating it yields CASGSGQGHTDTQYF.

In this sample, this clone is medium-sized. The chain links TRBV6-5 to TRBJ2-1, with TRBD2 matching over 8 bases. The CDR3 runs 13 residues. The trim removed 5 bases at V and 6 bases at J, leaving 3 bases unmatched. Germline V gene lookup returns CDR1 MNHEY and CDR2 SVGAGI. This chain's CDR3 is CASSHGTSNEQFF. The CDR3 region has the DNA TGTGCCAGCAGTCATGGGACTAGCAATGAGCAGTTCTTC.

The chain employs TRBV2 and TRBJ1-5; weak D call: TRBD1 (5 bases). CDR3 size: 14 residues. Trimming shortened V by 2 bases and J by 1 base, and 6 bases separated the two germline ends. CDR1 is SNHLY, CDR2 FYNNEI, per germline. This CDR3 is CASSEQGSNQPQHF. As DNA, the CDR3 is TGTGCCAGCAGTGAACAGGGAAGCAATCAGCCCCAGCATTTT.

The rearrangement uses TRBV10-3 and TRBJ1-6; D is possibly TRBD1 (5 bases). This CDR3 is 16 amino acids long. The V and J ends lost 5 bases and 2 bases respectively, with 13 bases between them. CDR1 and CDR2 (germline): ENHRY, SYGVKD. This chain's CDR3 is CAISSPQGTYNSPLHF. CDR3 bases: TGTGCCATCAGTTCGCCCCAGGGAACCTATAATTCACCCCTCCACTTT.

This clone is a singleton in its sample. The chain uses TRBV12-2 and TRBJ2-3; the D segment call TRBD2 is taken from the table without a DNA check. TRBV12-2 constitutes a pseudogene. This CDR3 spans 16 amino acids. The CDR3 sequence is CASRLEAETGTDTQYF. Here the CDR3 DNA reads TGTGCAAGTCGCTTAGAAGCGGAGACGGGCACAGATACGCAGTATTTT.

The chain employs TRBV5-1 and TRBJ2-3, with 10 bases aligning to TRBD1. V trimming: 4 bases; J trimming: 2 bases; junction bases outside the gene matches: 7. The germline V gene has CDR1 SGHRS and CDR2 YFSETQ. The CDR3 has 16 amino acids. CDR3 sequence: CASSDGTGVSTDTQYF. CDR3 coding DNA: TGCGCCAGCAGCGACGGGACAGGGGTATCCACAGATACGCAGTATTTT.